Reported below is one T cell receptor (beta chain). Here immunoSEQ multiplex PCR was the method, and the copy in TCRdb shows in-frame clones only, minus some. In the table there are around 84,000 clones, 86% of which are singletons. This entry comes from a study of T cell responses to AZD1222 COVID-19 vaccine. Study background: Recipients boosted at about 4 weeks or about 12 weeks are pooled.

The CDR3 sequence is 16 residues long. CDR1 is SGDLS and CDR2 is YYNGEE in the germline V gene. Trimming removed 4 bases from V and 10 bases from J; junction bases left unmatched: 13. This clonotype originated in an adult in good health. V gene TRBV9 combines with J gene TRBJ2-3; 12 nucleotides align to TRBD2. The sequenced sample was peripheral blood, obtained on day 0 of AZD1222 vaccination. The CDR3 DNA is TGTGCCAGCAGCCCTACTAGCGGGAGGACCGGGAGGGCGCAGTATTTT. Protein product: CASSPTSGRTGRAQYF.